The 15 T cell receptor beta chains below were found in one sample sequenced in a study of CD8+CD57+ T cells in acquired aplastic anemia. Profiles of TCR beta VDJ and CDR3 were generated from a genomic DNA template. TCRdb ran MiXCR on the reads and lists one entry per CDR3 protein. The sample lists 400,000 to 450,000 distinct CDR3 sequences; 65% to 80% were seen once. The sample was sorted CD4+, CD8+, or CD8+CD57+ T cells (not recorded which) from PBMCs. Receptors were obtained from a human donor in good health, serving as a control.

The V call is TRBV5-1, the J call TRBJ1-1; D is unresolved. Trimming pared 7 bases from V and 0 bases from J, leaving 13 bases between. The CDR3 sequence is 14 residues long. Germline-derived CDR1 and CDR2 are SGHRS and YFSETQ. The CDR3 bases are TGCGCCAGCGCCCCAGGCAGGATGAACACTGAAGCTTTCTTT. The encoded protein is CASAPGRMNTEAFF.

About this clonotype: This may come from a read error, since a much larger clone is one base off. Here the CDR3 reads CASSLDRAYNEKLLF. CDR3 DNA: TGTGCCAGCAGCTTAGACAGGGCTTATAATGAAAAACTGCTTTTT. This chain connects TRBV11-2 to TRBJ1-4, with a possible D match to TRBD1 (5 bases). Germline loops: CDR1 SGHAT, CDR2 FQNNGV. CDR3 length: 15 amino acids.

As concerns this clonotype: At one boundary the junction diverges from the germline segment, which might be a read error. The CDR3 bases are TGCGCCAGCAGCTTAGGGAGGGGACCCTTCGAGCAGTACTTC. This codes for CASSLGRGPFEQYF. The V and J genes are TRBV7-9 and TRBJ2-7; 7 nucleotides line up with TRBD2. The CDR3 has 14 amino acids. Per germline, CDR1 SEHNR and CDR2 FQNEAQ (reference sequence).

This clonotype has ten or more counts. CDR3 DNA: TGCGCCAGCAGTGTTGCAGGGTCCTTGAACACTGAAGCTTTCTTT. This gives the protein CASSVAGSLNTEAFF. The chain uses TRBV10-2 and TRBJ1-1, with D possibly matching TRBD1 (5 bases). Germline CDR1 is WSHSY and CDR2 is SAAADI. The germline V and J ends were trimmed by 4 bases and 0 bases, with 12 bases remaining between them. The CDR3 is 15 residues long.

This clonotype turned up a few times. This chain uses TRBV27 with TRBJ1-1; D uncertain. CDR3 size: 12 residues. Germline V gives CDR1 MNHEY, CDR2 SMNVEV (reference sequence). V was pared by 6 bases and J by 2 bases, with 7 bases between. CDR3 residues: CASRRANTEAFF. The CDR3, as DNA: TGTGCCAGCAGAAGAGCTAACACTGAAGCTTTCTTT.

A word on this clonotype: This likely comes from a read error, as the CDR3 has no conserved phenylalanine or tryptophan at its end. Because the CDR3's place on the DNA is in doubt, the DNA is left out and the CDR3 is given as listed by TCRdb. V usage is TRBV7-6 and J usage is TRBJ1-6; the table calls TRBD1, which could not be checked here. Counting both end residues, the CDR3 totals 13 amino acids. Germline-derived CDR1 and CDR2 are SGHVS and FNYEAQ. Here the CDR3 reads CASSLLRGADTQY.

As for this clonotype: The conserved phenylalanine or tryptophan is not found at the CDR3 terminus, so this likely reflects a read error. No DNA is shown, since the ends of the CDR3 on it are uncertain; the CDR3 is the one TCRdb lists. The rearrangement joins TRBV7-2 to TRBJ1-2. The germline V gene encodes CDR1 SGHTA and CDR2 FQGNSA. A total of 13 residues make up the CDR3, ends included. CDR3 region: CASRRGSHNSPLL.

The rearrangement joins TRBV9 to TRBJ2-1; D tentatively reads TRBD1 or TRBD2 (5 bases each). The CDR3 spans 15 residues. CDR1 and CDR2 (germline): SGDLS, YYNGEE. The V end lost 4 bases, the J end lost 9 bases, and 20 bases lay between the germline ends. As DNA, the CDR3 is TGTGCCAGCAGCTTGTCCGGGGTGGCCCAGGGTGAGCAGTTCTTC. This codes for CASSLSGVAQGEQFF.

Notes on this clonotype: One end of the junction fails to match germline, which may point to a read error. CDR3 in amino acids: CASSKGGQMNTGELFF. The CDR3 nucleotides read TGTGCCAGCAGCAAGGGGGGACAGATGAACACCGGAGAGCTGTTTTTT. This chain uses TRBV12-3 or TRBV12-4 with TRBJ2-2; TRBD1 might be the D (7 bases). This CDR3 spans 16 amino acids.

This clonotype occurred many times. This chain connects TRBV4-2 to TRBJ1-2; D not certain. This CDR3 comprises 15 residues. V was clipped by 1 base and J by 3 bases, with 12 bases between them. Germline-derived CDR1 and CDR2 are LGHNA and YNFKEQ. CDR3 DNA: TGTGCCAGCAGCCAAGCCGTATCGGTGGACTATGGCTACACCTTC. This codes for CASSQAVSVDYGYTF.

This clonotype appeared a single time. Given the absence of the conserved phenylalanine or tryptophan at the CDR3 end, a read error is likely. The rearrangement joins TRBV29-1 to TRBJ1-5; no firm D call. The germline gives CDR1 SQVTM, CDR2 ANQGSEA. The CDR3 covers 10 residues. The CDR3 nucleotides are TGCAGCGTTGTAGGTCAGTCCCAGCATGTT. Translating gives CSVVGQSQHV.

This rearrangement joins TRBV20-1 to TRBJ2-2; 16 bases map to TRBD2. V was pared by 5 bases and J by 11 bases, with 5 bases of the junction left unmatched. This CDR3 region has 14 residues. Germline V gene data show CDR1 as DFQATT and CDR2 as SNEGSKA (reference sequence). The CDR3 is CSAGTSGGAGELFF. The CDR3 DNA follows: TGCAGTGCTGGGACTAGCGGGGGGGCTGGCGAGCTGTTTTTT.

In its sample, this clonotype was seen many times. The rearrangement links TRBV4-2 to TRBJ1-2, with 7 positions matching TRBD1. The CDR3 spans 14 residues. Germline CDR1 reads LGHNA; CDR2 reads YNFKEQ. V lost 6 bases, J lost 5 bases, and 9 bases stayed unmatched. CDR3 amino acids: CASSSGTESYGYTF. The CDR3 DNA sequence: TGTGCCAGCAGTTCCGGGACAGAGTCGTATGGCTACACCTTC.

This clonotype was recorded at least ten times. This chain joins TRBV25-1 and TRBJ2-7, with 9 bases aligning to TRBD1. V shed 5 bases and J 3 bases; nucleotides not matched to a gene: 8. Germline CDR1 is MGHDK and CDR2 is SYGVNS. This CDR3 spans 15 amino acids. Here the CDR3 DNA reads TGTGCCAGCAGTCAACCGGGACAGGGCGTCTACGAGCAGTACTTC. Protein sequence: CASSQPGQGVYEQYF.

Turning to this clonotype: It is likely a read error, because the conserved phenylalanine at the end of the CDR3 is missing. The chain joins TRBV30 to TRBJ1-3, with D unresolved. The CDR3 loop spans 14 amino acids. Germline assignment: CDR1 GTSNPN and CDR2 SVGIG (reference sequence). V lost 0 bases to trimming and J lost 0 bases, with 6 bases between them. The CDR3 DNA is TGTGCCTGGAGTGTAATGCGCTCTGGAAACACCATATATTCT. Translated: CAWSVMRSGNTIYS.